The TCR beta chain described here comes from a study of T cell repertoires in cytomegalovirus infection. Whole-study context: Selected CMV epitopes included recently identified HLA-C-restricted ones as well as well-studied HLA-B-restricted ones. Shared public TCR beta signatures pointed to both CMV infection and a matching HLA type. Study findings and constraints: Ex vivo, HLA-C-restricted CMV-specific TCR beta clonotypes prevailed over the rest of the response. Identification of carriers of CMV plus the relevant HLA was achieved through cumulative public TCR beta family frequency.

One entry per CDR3 protein, called by TCRdb with MiXCR from the reads. The table has a few hundred thousand distinct CDR3 sequences, nearly 35% seen once; the top ten hold roughly 14%. On this clonotype: Its target is not known.

Germline CDR1 SGHRS, CDR2 YFSETQ. This CDR3 has 17 amino acids. V was cut by 2 bases and J by 7 bases, with 22 bases left in between. The origin of this receptor is a human donor in good health (CMV status not recorded). Some clones in this sample may be carry-over from other donors' samples. The source material was cultured PBMCs, sampled from culture after CMV antigen stimulation. This rearrangement joins TRBV5-1 to TRBJ2-1, with a possible D match to TRBD2 (5 bases). CDR3 nucleotide sequence: TGCGCCAGCAGCTTCGCCATACGGACTTCAGCTTGGAATGAGCAGTTCTTC. Its translation: CASSFAIRTSAWNEQFF.